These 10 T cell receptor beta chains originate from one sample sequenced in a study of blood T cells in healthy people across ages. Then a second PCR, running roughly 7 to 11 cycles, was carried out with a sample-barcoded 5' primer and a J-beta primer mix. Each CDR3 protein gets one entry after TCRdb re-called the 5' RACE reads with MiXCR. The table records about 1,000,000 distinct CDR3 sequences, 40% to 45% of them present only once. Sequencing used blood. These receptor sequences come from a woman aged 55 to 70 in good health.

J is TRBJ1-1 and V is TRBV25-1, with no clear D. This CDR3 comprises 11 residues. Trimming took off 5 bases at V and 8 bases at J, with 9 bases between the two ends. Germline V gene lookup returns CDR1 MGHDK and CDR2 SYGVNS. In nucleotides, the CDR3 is TGTGCCAGCAGTCGGAAAGAAGAAGCTTTCTTT. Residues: CASSRKEEAFF.

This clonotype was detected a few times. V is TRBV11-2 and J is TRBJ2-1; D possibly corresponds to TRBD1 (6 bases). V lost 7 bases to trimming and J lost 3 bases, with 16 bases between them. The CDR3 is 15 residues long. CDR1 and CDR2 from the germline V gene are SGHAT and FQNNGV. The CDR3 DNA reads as TGTGCCAGCACTTCCATCAGGGGAAACTACAATGAGCAGTTCTTC. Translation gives CASTSIRGNYNEQFF.

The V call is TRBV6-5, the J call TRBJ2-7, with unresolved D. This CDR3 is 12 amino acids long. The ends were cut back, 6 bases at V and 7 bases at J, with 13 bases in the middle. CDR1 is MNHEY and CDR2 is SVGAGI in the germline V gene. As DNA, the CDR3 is TGTGCCAGCAGCCCGAACCCGGGTGAGCAGTACTTC. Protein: CASSPNPGEQYF.

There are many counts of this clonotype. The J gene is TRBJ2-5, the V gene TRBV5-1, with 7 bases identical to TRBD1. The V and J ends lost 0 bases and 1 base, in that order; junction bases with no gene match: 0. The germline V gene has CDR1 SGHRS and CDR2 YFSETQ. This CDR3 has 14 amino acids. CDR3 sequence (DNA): TGCGCCAGCAGCTTGGGACAGGGCCAAGAGACCCAGTACTTC. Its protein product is CASSLGQGQETQYF.

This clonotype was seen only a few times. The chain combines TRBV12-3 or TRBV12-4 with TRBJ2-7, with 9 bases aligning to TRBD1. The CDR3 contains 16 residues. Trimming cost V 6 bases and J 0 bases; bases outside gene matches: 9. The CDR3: CASSLRTGESSYEQYF. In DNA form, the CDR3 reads TGTGCCAGCAGCCTTAGGACAGGGGAGAGCTCCTACGAGCAGTACTTC.

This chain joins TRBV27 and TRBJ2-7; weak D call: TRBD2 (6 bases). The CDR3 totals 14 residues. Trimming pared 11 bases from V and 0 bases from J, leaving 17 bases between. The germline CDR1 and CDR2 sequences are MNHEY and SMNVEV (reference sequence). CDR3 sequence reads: CASRDLSSSYEQYF. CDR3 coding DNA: TGTGCCTCACGGGACTTGTCGAGCTCCTACGAGCAGTACTTC.

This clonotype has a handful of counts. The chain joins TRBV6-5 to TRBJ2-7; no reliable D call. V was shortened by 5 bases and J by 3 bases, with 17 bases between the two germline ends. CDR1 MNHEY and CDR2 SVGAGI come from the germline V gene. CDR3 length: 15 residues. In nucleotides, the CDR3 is TGTGCCAGCAGTACCAATACAATCCCCCTCTACGAGCAGTACTTC. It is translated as CASSTNTIPLYEQYF.

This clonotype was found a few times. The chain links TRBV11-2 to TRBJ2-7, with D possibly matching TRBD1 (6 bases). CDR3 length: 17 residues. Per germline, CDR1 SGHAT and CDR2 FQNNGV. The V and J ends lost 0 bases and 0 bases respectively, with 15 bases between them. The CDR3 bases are TGTGCCAGCAGCTTAGATGGGGGCAGAAGTCCCTCCTACGAGCAGTACTTC. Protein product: CASSLDGGRSPSYEQYF.

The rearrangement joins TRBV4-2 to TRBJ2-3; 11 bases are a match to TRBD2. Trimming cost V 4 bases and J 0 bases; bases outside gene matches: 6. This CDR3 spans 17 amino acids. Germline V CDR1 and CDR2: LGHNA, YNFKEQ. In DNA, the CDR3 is TGTGCCAGCAGCCTCACCGGGACTAGCGGTAGCACAGATACGCAGTATTTT. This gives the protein CASSLTGTSGSTDTQYF.

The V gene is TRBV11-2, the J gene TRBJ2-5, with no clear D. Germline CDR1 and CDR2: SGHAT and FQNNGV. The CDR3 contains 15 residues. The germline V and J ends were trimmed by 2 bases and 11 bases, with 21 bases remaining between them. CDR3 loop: CASSLSLPGSSEQYF. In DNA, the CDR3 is TGTGCCAGCAGCTTAAGTCTTCCAGGTTCGAGTGAGCAGTACTTC.